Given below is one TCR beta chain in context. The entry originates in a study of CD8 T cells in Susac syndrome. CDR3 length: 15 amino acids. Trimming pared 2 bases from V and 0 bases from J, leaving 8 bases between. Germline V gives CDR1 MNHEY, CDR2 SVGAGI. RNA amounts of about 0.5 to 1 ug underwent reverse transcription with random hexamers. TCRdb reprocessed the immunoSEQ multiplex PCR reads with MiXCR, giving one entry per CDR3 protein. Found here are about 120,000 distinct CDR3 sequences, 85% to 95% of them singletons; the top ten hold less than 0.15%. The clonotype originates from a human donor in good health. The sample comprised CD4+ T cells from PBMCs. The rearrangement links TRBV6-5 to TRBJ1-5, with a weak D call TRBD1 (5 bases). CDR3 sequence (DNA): TGTGCCAGCAGTTACGGGGGAGGTAGCAATCAGCCCCAGCATTTT. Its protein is CASSYGGGSNQPQHF.